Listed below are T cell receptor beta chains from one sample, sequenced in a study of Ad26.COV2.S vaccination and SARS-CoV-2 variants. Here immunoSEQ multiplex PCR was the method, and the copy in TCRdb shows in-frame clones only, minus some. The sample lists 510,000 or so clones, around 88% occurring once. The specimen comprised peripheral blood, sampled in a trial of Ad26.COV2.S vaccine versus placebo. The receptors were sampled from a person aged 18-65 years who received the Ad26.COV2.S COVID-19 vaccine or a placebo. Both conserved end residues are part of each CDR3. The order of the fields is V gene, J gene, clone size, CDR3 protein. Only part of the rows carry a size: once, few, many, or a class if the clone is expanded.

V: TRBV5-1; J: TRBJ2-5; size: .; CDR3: CASRTRTADQETQYF
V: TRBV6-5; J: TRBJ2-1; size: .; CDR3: CASSYSQGGELDEQFF
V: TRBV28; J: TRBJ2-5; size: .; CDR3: CASSLGWAGVKETQYF
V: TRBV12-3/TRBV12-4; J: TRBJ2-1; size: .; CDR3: CASSFVDEQFF
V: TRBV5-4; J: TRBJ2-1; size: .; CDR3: CASSLVSAYNEQFF
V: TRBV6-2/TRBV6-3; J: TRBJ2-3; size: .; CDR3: CASSRLTATDTQYF
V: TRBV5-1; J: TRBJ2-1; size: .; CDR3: CASSLVLAAYNEQFF
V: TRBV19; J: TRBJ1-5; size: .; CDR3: CASSAGQRLRHF
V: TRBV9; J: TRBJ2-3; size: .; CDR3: CASSTALAGGSTDTQYF
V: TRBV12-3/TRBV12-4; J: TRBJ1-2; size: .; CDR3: CASKGAYGYTF
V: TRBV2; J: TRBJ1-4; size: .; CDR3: CASTGRTGEKLFF
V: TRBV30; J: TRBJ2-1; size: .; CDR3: CAWSVRPDPLQFF
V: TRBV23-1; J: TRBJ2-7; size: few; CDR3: CASSQERVADTSGYF
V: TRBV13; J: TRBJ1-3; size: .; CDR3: CASSGSGTGGNTIYF
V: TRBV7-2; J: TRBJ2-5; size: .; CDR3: CASSPRSAQETQYF
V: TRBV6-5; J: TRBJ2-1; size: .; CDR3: CASSPNDLGEQFF
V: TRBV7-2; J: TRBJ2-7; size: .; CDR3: CASSFLAVDYEQYF
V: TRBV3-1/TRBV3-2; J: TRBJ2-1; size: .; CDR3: CASTVAGGGEQFF
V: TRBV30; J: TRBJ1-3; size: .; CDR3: CAWSVRSPFRVPNPGNTIYF